A selection of T cell receptor beta chains follows, all from one sample in a study of T cell changes during pregnancy in multiple sclerosis. Produced via immunoSEQ multiplex PCR; TCRdb's table is partial and in-frame only. The sample includes around 40,000 clones, about nine tenths seen only once; the top ten take 0.4% to 0.6%. This material consisted of CD4+ T cells from peripheral blood mononuclear cells, taken in the first trimester of pregnancy. These receptors all come from a female donor in good health, enrolled as a control in a pregnancy study. Both conserved end residues are part of each CDR3. Each record gives: D gene, CDR3 length, clone size, V gene, J gene, CDR3 DNA, CDR3 protein. D genes are given only for firm matches. The size entry is marked missing in some rows and otherwise reads once, few, many or a size class.

TRBD1	18	-	TRBV15	TRBJ1-6	TGTGCCACCAGCAAGGGGCAGGGACAGGGGAGAGGGAATTCACCCCTCCACTTT	CATSKGQGQGRGNSPLHF
TRBD2	15	once	TRBV9	TRBJ2-2	TGTGCCAGCAGCGGCTCCGGGACTAGTGGCGGGGAGCTGTTTTTT	CASSGSGTSGGELFF
TRBD1	15	-	TRBV18	TRBJ1-1	TGTGCCAGCTCAACGGCGACAGGGGGAAAGACTGAAGCTTTCTTT	CASSTATGGKTEAFF
-	15	-	TRBV7-2	TRBJ2-1	TGTGCCAGCAGCCTTTCGGGGGGCGGGTACAATGAGCAGTTCTTC	CASSLSGGGYNEQFF
-	21	-	TRBV30	TRBJ1-1	TGTGCCTGGACAATTTGGGTCGAAAGGGACTCAGCTTCAATTATGAACACTGAAGCTTTCTTT	CAWTIWVERDSASIMNTEAFF
TRBD2	16	-	TRBV7-9	TRBJ2-3	TGTGCCAGCAGCCACCGACTAGCCGGGAATTCAGATACGCAGTATTTT	CASSHRLAGNSDTQYF
TRBD1	15	-	TRBV5-1	TRBJ1-1	TGCGCCAGCAGCAGAGAAGGGACAGGGAACACTGAAGCTTTCTTT	CASSREGTGNTEAFF
TRBD1	14	-	TRBV5-1	TRBJ1-2	TGCGCCAGCAGCTTGGATAGGACAGGGGACGGCTACACCTTC	CASSLDRTGDGYTF
-	15	-	TRBV4-3	TRBJ2-7	TGCGCCAGCAGCCAAGATGTGGTCGGGGCCTACGAGCAGTACTTC	CASSQDVVGAYEQYF
TRBD2	17	-	TRBV9	TRBJ2-2	TGTGCCAGCACCAGCCCCTCGGGGGGGATGAACACCGGGGAGCTGTTTTTT	CASTSPSGGMNTGELFF
-	13	-	TRBV2	TRBJ2-5	TGTGCCAGCAATAGGGATCAGCGGGAGACCCAGTACTTC	CASNRDQRETQYF
-	16	-	TRBV4-2	TRBJ2-1	TGTGCCAGCAGCCAAGTTGGGGGGTTCACCTACAATGAGCAGTTCTTC	CASSQVGGFTYNEQFF
-	10	once	TRBV20-1	TRBJ2-1	TGCAGTGCTAGTGCCCGGGAGCAGTTCTTC	CSASAREQFF
-	15	-	TRBV7-2	TRBJ1-3	TGTGCCAGCAGCTCCGGTGGGGGGTGGGGAAACACCATATATTTT	CASSSGGGWGNTIYF
TRBD2	12	-	TRBV5-1	TRBJ2-5	TGCGCCAGCAGCGGGGGGGAAGAGACCCAGTACTTC	CASSGGEETQYF
-	11	-	TRBV9	TRBJ1-2	TGTGCCAGCATGGGGCTCTATGGCTACACCTTC	CASMGLYGYTF
TRBD1	15	-	TRBV29-1	TRBJ1-3	TGCAGCGTTGAAGGACAGGGGATCTCGGGAAACACCATATATTTT	CSVEGQGISGNTIYF
TRBD2	15	-	TRBV7-8	TRBJ2-3	TGTGCCAGCAGCCCCCAGACGACTAGCAGCGATACGCAGTATTTT	CASSPQTTSSDTQYF
-	16	-	TRBV4-3	TRBJ1-5	TGCGCCAGCAGCCAAGATTGGAACAGGGCATTTCAGCCCCAGCATTTT	CASSQDWNRAFQPQHF
TRBD2	14	-	TRBV19	TRBJ2-5	TGTGCCAGTAGTCCGTTCCCGGGGGGAGAGACCCAGTACTTC	CASSPFPGGETQYF
-	12	-	TRBV6-5	TRBJ1-2	TGTGCCAGCAGTTATCGAGGCTATGGCTACACCTTC	CASSYRGYGYTF
TRBD1	17	-	TRBV30	TRBJ1-2	TGTGCCTGGAGTGTAAGGGGCTGGAACAGGGGTAACTATGGCTACACCTTC	CAWSVRGWNRGNYGYTF
-	14	-	TRBV25-1	TRBJ2-7	TGTGCCAGCAGTGCGACAGGTTACTCCTACGAGCAGTACTTC	CASSATGYSYEQYF
-	14	-	TRBV7-2	TRBJ2-1	TGTGCCACCAGACTGGGAGTGAACTACAATGAGCAGTTCTTC	CATRLGVNYNEQFF
-	13	-	TRBV7-2	TRBJ1-1	TGTGCCAGCAGCTTAGAACAGCTACAGGAAGCTTTCTTT	CASSLEQLQEAFF
-	15	-	TRBV5-5	TRBJ2-1	TGTGCCAGCAGCTTGGGTCCACAGGTGTACAATGGGCAGTTCTTC	CASSLGPQVYNGQFF
-	12	-	TRBV7-2	TRBJ2-1	TGTGCCAGCAGCGGACAGTTCCATGAGCAGTTCTTC	CASSGQFHEQFF
-	17	-	TRBV2	TRBJ1-2	TGTGCCAGCAGCCTGACCGCGGGGCTTGGTATAACGAGTGGCTACACCTTC	CASSLTAGLGITSGYTF
TRBD1	12	-	TRBV7-6	TRBJ1-1	TGTGCCAGCAGCTTAAGGGGGCTTGAAGCTTTCTTT	CASSLRGLEAFF
TRBD2	15	-	TRBV6-5	TRBJ2-1	TGTGCCAGCAGTTACGGCGGACTAGCGGTCAATGAGCAGTTCTTC	CASSYGGLAVNEQFF
TRBD1	16	few	TRBV4-2	TRBJ1-3	TGTGCCAGCAGCCCCCTAGGGGGCCGCTCTGGAAACACCATATATTTT	CASSPLGGRSGNTIYF
-	14	-	TRBV25-1	TRBJ2-3	TGTGCCAGCAGGCGTGGCGGGGCAACAGATACGCAGTATTTT	CASRRGGATDTQYF
TRBD2	15	-	TRBV9	TRBJ2-2	TGTGCCAGCAGCGTAGTCCGGGGGGACACCGGGGAGCTGTTTTTT	CASSVVRGDTGELFF
-	17	-	TRBV7-8	TRBJ1-1	TGTGCCAGCAGCCAAGGGCGGGTGGGGGCGAGGATTACTGAAGCTTTCTTT	CASSQGRVGARITEAFF
TRBD1	14	-	TRBV30	TRBJ2-3	TGTGCCTGGAAAAACAGGGGTGGCACAGATACGCAGTATTTT	CAWKNRGGTDTQYF
TRBD1	15	-	TRBV5-6	TRBJ1-6	TGTGCCAGCAGCTTGGGCGACAGGGGGCTGGGACCCCTCCACTTT	CASSLGDRGLGPLHF
-	13	-	TRBV5-1	TRBJ1-4	TGCGCCAGCAGCCGGGGGGCTAATGAAAAACTGTTTTTT	CASSRGANEKLFF
-	14	once	TRBV18	TRBJ2-7	TGTGCCAGCTCACTAGGAAATAGACTACGCGAGCAGTACTTC	CASSLGNRLREQYF
-	14	-	TRBV5-5	TRBJ1-5	TGTGCCAGCAGCTTAGGACAGCGCAATCAGCCCCAGCATTTT	CASSLGQRNQPQHF
-	12	-	TRBV4-1	TRBJ2-7	TGCGCCAGCAGCCACCCCGTACGAGGGCAGTACTTC	CASSHPVRGQYF
TRBD2	16	once	TRBV7-9	TRBJ2-3	TGTGCCAGCAGCCGTAAACTAGCGGGAAGCACAGATACGCAGTATTTT	CASSRKLAGSTDTQYF
-	16	-	TRBV27	TRBJ2-2	TGTGCCAGCAGTTTATATCCGGGACAGAACACCGGGGAGCTGTTTTTT	CASSLYPGQNTGELFF
-	16	-	TRBV5-8	TRBJ1-1	TGTGCCAGCAGCTTGGGGAGTCCCCTTAAATTCACTGAAGCTTTCTTT	CASSLGSPLKFTEAFF
TRBD2	14	-	TRBV5-1	TRBJ2-1	TGCGCCAGCACTAGCGGGGGGGCTCTCAATGAGCAGTTCTTC	CASTSGGALNEQFF
-	14	-	TRBV19	TRBJ1-1	TGTGCCAGTACGGGTAGGTGGATAGCCGCTGAAGCTTTCTTT	CASTGRWIAAEAFF
-	15	-	TRBV19	TRBJ1-1	TGTGCCAGTAGATACGGACAGCTATCTAACACTGAAGCTTTCTTT	CASRYGQLSNTEAFF
-	14	few	TRBV2	TRBJ1-1	TGTGCCAGCAGTGGGCAAGTCATGAACACTGAAGCTTTCTTT	CASSGQVMNTEAFF
-	15	-	TRBV14	TRBJ1-2	TGTGCCAGCAGCCAAGAAGTCGGCAGGGCAAGCGGCTACACCTTC	CASSQEVGRASGYTF
-	14	-	TRBV30	TRBJ1-5	TGTGCCTGGAGTGGGGACACGAACAATCAGCCCCAGCATTTT	CAWSGDTNNQPQHF